A selection of T cell receptor beta chains follows, all from one sample in a study of OX40 agonist ivuxolimab in advanced cancers. Clones were read by immunoSEQ multiplex PCR, and TCRdb kept only the in-frame ones, dropping some. Seen here are more than 65,000 clones, over 60% observed once, and the top ten hold approximately 2.3%. This specimen was CD4+ or CD8+ T cells sorted from blood, taken in a trial of the OX40 agonist ivuxolimab. These receptors originate from an adult with an advanced solid tumor such as melanoma, head and neck, liver or kidney cancer. Each CDR3 is given with its conserved first and last residue. The D gene is left open where the match is weak. Clone size is stated in some rows and not others, as once, few, many or a class when expanded.

J gene: TRBJ2-7
V gene: TRBV21-1
clone size: -
D gene: -
CDR3 DNA: TGTGCCAGCAGCAATGGAGCTAGCGGGAGGGCCCGATACGAGCAGTACTTC
CDR3 protein: CASSNGASGRARYEQYF

J gene: TRBJ2-2
V gene: TRBV11-3
clone size: few
D gene: -
CDR3 DNA: TGTGCCAGCAGCTTAGATGGCAGGGCCACCGGGGAGCTGTTTTTT
CDR3 protein: CASSLDGRATGELFF

J gene: TRBJ1-4
V gene: TRBV11-3
clone size: -
D gene: -
CDR3 DNA: TGTGCCAGCAGCCCCACCGAGGGGGACTCCACTCCTAATGAAAAACTGTTTTTT
CDR3 protein: CASSPTEGDSTPNEKLFF

J gene: TRBJ2-7
V gene: TRBV11-2
clone size: -
D gene: TRBD1
CDR3 DNA: TGTGCCAGCAGTATGGGACAGGGGGCGAGCGACGAGCAGTACTTC
CDR3 protein: CASSMGQGASDEQYF

J gene: TRBJ2-5
V gene: TRBV6-1
clone size: -
D gene: -
CDR3 DNA: TGTGCCAGCGGAAAAGGAGAAGAGACCCAGTACTTC
CDR3 protein: CASGKGEETQYF

J gene: TRBJ2-3
V gene: TRBV19
clone size: -
D gene: TRBD1
CDR3 DNA: TGTGCCAGTAGTATAGGGGAGGGACAGGGTATCGATACGCAGTATTTT
CDR3 protein: CASSIGEGQGIDTQYF

J gene: TRBJ2-1
V gene: TRBV19
clone size: -
D gene: -
CDR3 DNA: TGTGCCAGTAGTAGCCCCCATGACTACCTCAATGAGCAGTTCTTC
CDR3 protein: CASSSPHDYLNEQFF

J gene: TRBJ1-1
V gene: TRBV5-1
clone size: -
D gene: -
CDR3 DNA: TGCGCCAGCAGCCGAGACCCCTCGACCACTGAAGCTTTCTTT
CDR3 protein: CASSRDPSTTEAFF

J gene: TRBJ1-3
V gene: TRBV5-6
clone size: -
D gene: TRBD1
CDR3 DNA: TGTGCCAGCAGCCGGAGGGGGCAGGGCCCCTCTGGAAACACCATATATTTT
CDR3 protein: CASSRRGQGPSGNTIYF

J gene: TRBJ2-7
V gene: TRBV29-1
clone size: -
D gene: -
CDR3 DNA: TGCAGCGTCGGGATTAGGGAGGTTTCTACCTACGAGCAGTACTTC
CDR3 protein: CSVGIREVSTYEQYF

J gene: TRBJ2-1
V gene: TRBV19
clone size: -
D gene: -
CDR3 DNA: TGTGCCAGTATAGTGCAGCCAAAGGGGCAGTTCTTC
CDR3 protein: CASIVQPKGQFF

J gene: TRBJ1-5
V gene: TRBV2
clone size: -
D gene: TRBD1
CDR3 DNA: TGTGCCAGCAAAAGACAGGGGGCAGGCAATCAGCCCCAGCATTTT
CDR3 protein: CASKRQGAGNQPQHF

J gene: TRBJ2-7
V gene: TRBV6-1
clone size: -
D gene: -
CDR3 DNA: TGTGCCAGCAGTCCATCGAGAGAGCAGTACTTC
CDR3 protein: CASSPSREQYF

J gene: TRBJ1-2
V gene: TRBV7-2
clone size: -
D gene: -
CDR3 DNA: TGTGCCAGCAGCTTAGGAGGCAGGGAGCGTGGCTACACCTTC
CDR3 protein: CASSLGGRERGYTF

J gene: TRBJ2-7
V gene: TRBV25-1
clone size: -
D gene: TRBD1
CDR3 DNA: TGTGCCAGCAGTGAAGACAGGGGTCGCGAGCAGTACTTC
CDR3 protein: CASSEDRGREQYF

J gene: TRBJ2-7
V gene: TRBV4-1
clone size: -
D gene: -
CDR3 DNA: TGCGCCAGCAGCCAAGGAACGTTCTCCTACGAGCAGTACTTC
CDR3 protein: CASSQGTFSYEQYF

J gene: TRBJ1-1
V gene: TRBV19
clone size: once
D gene: -
CDR3 DNA: TGTGCCAGTAGTATATACGGGTATGGCGGGGGACTCTCTGAAGCTTTCTTT
CDR3 protein: CASSIYGYGGGLSEAFF

J gene: TRBJ1-1
V gene: TRBV28
clone size: -
D gene: -
CDR3 DNA: TGTGCCAGCAGTTTAATGGTGGGTAAAGCTTTCTTT
CDR3 protein: CASSLMVGKAFF

J gene: TRBJ2-1
V gene: TRBV6-6
clone size: -
D gene: -
CDR3 DNA: TGTGCCAGCAGGCCCAGGGATAATGAGCAGTTCTTC
CDR3 protein: CASRPRDNEQFF

J gene: TRBJ2-1
V gene: TRBV28
clone size: -
D gene: -
CDR3 DNA: TGTGCCAGCAGTCTACTCTACAATGAGCAGTTCTTC
CDR3 protein: CASSLLYNEQFF

J gene: TRBJ2-5
V gene: TRBV7-8
clone size: -
D gene: TRBD2
CDR3 DNA: TGTGCCAGCAGCTTCACTAGCGGGGTGGGGGAGACCCAGTACTTC
CDR3 protein: CASSFTSGVGETQYF

J gene: TRBJ1-2
V gene: TRBV7-2
clone size: -
D gene: -
CDR3 DNA: TGTGCCAGCAGCTCCCAGGGCGCCGACTATGGCTACACCTTC
CDR3 protein: CASSSQGADYGYTF

J gene: TRBJ1-1
V gene: TRBV2
clone size: -
D gene: -
CDR3 DNA: TGTGCCAGCGGACGGAATGAAGCTTTCTTT
CDR3 protein: CASGRNEAFF

J gene: TRBJ2-3
V gene: TRBV7-2
clone size: -
D gene: TRBD2
CDR3 DNA: TGTGCCAGCAGTCGGGTAGCGGGAACTGATACGCAGTATTTT
CDR3 protein: CASSRVAGTDTQYF

J gene: TRBJ2-3
V gene: TRBV25-1
clone size: few
D gene: TRBD2
CDR3 DNA: TGTGCCAGCAGTGACCCGACTAGCGGGAGGGGCACAGATACGCAGTATTTT
CDR3 protein: CASSDPTSGRGTDTQYF

J gene: TRBJ1-2
V gene: TRBV19
clone size: -
D gene: -
CDR3 DNA: TGTGCCAGTAGCCGGACGGAAAACTATGGCTACACCTTC
CDR3 protein: CASSRTENYGYTF

J gene: TRBJ2-6
V gene: TRBV4-1
clone size: -
D gene: -
CDR3 DNA: TGCGCCAGCAGCCAAGATTCTAATGCGAGACAGCTACTATCTGGGGCCAACGTCCTGACTTTC
CDR3 protein: CASSQDSNARQLLSGANVLTF

J gene: TRBJ2-6
V gene: TRBV28
clone size: -
D gene: -
CDR3 DNA: TGTGCCAGCAGTTCAACCTCTGGGGCCAACGTCCTGACTTTC
CDR3 protein: CASSSTSGANVLTF

J gene: TRBJ2-7
V gene: TRBV5-1
clone size: -
D gene: TRBD1
CDR3 DNA: TGCGCCAGCAGCTTGGCCCGGACAGGGGCCGCCTCCTACGAGCAGTACTTC
CDR3 protein: CASSLARTGAASYEQYF

J gene: TRBJ2-5
V gene: TRBV5-1
clone size: -
D gene: -
CDR3 DNA: TGCGCCAGCAGCTTGTCAGGGTCGGAGACCCAGTACTTC
CDR3 protein: CASSLSGSETQYF

J gene: TRBJ2-2
V gene: TRBV18
clone size: -
D gene: -
CDR3 DNA: TGTGCCAGCTCCCCCTTTGGCGGGGAGCTGTTTTTT
CDR3 protein: CASSPFGGELFF

J gene: TRBJ1-4
V gene: TRBV6-5
clone size: -
D gene: -
CDR3 DNA: TGTGCCAGCAGCCCTTTGACCCGTGAAAAACTGTTTTTT
CDR3 protein: CASSPLTREKLFF

J gene: TRBJ2-7
V gene: TRBV18
clone size: once
D gene: TRBD1
CDR3 DNA: TGTGCCAGCTCACCGCGCCCAGGGGGAAACTACGAGCAGTACTTC
CDR3 protein: CASSPRPGGNYEQYF

J gene: TRBJ2-3
V gene: TRBV19
clone size: -
D gene: TRBD2
CDR3 DNA: TGTGCCAGTAGTATAGGAGCGGGACTCACAGATACGCAGTATTTT
CDR3 protein: CASSIGAGLTDTQYF

J gene: TRBJ2-6
V gene: TRBV5-4
clone size: -
D gene: -
CDR3 DNA: TGTGCCAGCAGCTTGGACTTCTCTGGGGCCAACGTCCTGACTTTC
CDR3 protein: CASSLDFSGANVLTF

J gene: TRBJ2-3
V gene: TRBV6-4
clone size: -
D gene: -
CDR3 DNA: TGTGCCAGCCCCGGCGGGACAGATACGCAGTATTTT
CDR3 protein: CASPGGTDTQYF

J gene: TRBJ2-3
V gene: TRBV10-3
clone size: -
D gene: -
CDR3 DNA: TGTGCCATCAGTGAGTCGACAGGCAGAAGTCTTAATACGCAGTATTTT
CDR3 protein: CAISESTGRSLNTQYF

J gene: TRBJ2-5
V gene: TRBV5-1
clone size: -
D gene: TRBD1
CDR3 DNA: TGCGCCAGCAGCTGGGGGACAGGTAGTTTGGAGACCCAGTACTTC
CDR3 protein: CASSWGTGSLETQYF

J gene: TRBJ2-2
V gene: TRBV12-5
clone size: -
D gene: -
CDR3 DNA: TGTGCTAGTGGTTTCTTCGGACAGATATCGAACACCGGGGAGCTGTTTTTT
CDR3 protein: CASGFFGQISNTGELFF

J gene: TRBJ1-5
V gene: TRBV30
clone size: -
D gene: TRBD1
CDR3 DNA: TGTGCCTGGGGGGAGACAGGGGGTCAGCCCCAGCATTTT
CDR3 protein: CAWGETGGQPQHF

J gene: TRBJ2-7
V gene: TRBV18
clone size: -
D gene: TRBD2
CDR3 DNA: TGTGCCAGCTCACCACCTGGGGGGAGGGCCCTCTACGAGCAGTACTTC
CDR3 protein: CASSPPGGRALYEQYF

J gene: TRBJ2-2
V gene: TRBV6-1
clone size: -
D gene: -
CDR3 DNA: TGTGCCAGCAGTAAAAGCACCACCGGGGAGCTGTTTTTT
CDR3 protein: CASSKSTTGELFF